This T cell receptor beta chain was identified during a study of blood T cell repertoires in COVID-19 (dated by TCRdb to 2018 to 2021). For the study in its entirety: The collaborator samples originated in the United States, Italy and Spain and spanned the acute and convalescent phases of COVID-19. The material from the prospective study consisted of cDNA or gDNA derived from T cells, B-cell-depleted T cells, or PBMCs. The dataset comprised deeply sampled blood TCRbeta repertoires from subjects exposed to, actively infected with, or recovered from COVID-19. A freely available public database, intended as a resource for researchers studying the immune response to SARS-CoV-2, is where the repertoires were released. The samples were drawn from the first 160 participants of the ongoing ImmuneRACE study and from some 1,300 subjects provided by 6 global collaborators. A de-identified subject ID, COVID-19 status, age in years and sex were almost always included in the sample metadata. Where available, HLA class I and class II types were obtained from metadata supplied by the sample provider rather than from assay-based typing. The investigation overall reported the following: The amount of clinical and demographic metadata varied by source and participant and was provided uncurated.

Including the terminal cysteine and phenylalanine, the CDR3 comprises 14 residues. The retained sequence is limited to the CDR3, 42 bases, with the frame set at the first base. According to the germline V gene, CDR1 reads MDHEN and CDR2 reads SYDVKM. At the junction V is shortened by 5 bases and J by 4 bases, with 11 bases in between. This clone was picked up a small number of times. Its cognate antigen has yet to be identified. No much larger clonotype is one base removed from it; base qualities were not supplied. TCRbeta CDR3 regions were amplified from genomic DNA by means of the immunoSEQ Assay, a bias-controlled multiplex PCR. The source study handled its data this way. Within the assay, amplification of reference gene primers was used to estimate how many nucleated cells each sample contained. To quantify the absolute abundance of each unique TCRbeta CDR3 rearrangement, sequence reads were collapsed and filtered. For each sample, productive Simpson clonality was calculated as the square root of Simpson's diversity index over productive rearrangements. The immuneACCESS repertoire file appears here via TCRdb, limited to in-frame rearrangements. These files lack a portion of the clones; in checked studies, under half of the deficit traces to unresolved V genes, and the cause of the others is not known. That table is the source of V, J and clone size, and D and trimming were worked out from the DNA. The sample table holds about 100,000 clones, of which about 77% were seen once. The ten largest clones add up to 9.5% to 13% of the sample.

Collaborating institutions collected whole blood in K2EDTA tubes following their own protocols. Collaborator samples were shipped for TCRbeta analysis as frozen whole blood, isolated PBMCs, or DNA extracted from either sample type. The rearranged segments are TRBV28 and TRBJ1-4, with the identity of the D gene unclear. This clonotype was obtained from a woman in her 70s with acute or convalescent COVID-19. Material for sequencing was peripheral blood. The CDR3 protein is CASSRREGNEKLFF. Read as DNA, the sequence is TGTGCCAGCAGTCGGAGGGAGGGTAATGAAAAACTGTTTTTT.